This T cell receptor beta chain emerged from a study of shared clonotypes between healthy human individuals. Unsorted PBMC replicate PCRs used around 300 ng DNA, around 28,000 T cell genomes. Clones were sequenced by immunoSEQ multiplex PCR, and TCRdb holds only the in-frame ones, with some missing. In the table there are 450,000 to 500,000 clones, 65% to 85% of which are singletons. Concerning this clone: Mismatch with germline at one junction end may stem from a read error.

Adult donors, all healthy and HIV-negative, had no recent acute infections or vaccinations. The CDR3 has 14 amino acids. CDR1 is SSHAT and CDR2 is FNYEAQ in the germline V gene (reference sequence). The receptor was derived from a woman in her thirties or forties in good health. Some clones in this sample may be carry-over from other donors' samples. This chain joins TRBV7-7 and TRBJ2-7; D possibly corresponds to TRBD2 (6 bases). Material for sequencing was PBMCs. CDR3 in DNA: TGTGCTAGCAGCCCCGCGGGGTTTGGCGGCGAGCAGTACTTC. This translates into CASSPAGFGGEQYF.